This T cell receptor (beta chain) was captured in a study of breast tumors, draining lymph nodes, adjacent tissues. Samples came from axillary lymph nodes draining the breast cancer. Each CDR3 protein gets one entry after TCRdb re-called the multiplex PCR reads with MiXCR. The sample gives some 120,000 distinct CDR3 sequences, about 20% of which show up once; roughly 3.6% is in the top ten. Many counts were recorded for this clonotype. The TCR sequence derives from a female donor with breast cancer. Some clones in this sample may be carry-over from other donors' samples. The sample was axillary lymph node tissue.

The CDR3 loop reads CASGRSGRSNEQFF. The CDR3 bases are TGTGCCAGCGGTCGAAGCGGGAGAAGCAATGAGCAGTTCTTC. The rearrangement links TRBV28 to TRBJ2-1, with 8 bases that match TRBD2. J was trimmed by 6 bases and V by 8 bases; bases with no gene match: 9. This CDR3 has 14 residues. From germline, CDR1 is MDHEN and CDR2 SYDVKM.